These 25 T cell receptor beta chains came from one sample sequenced in a study of blood T cell repertoires in COVID-19. Method: immunoSEQ multiplex PCR; TCRdb's copy keeps in-frame clones and lacks some. The sample contains 250,000 to 300,000 clones, nearly 90% of which appear only once. Sequencing was performed on PBMCs or T cells enriched from blood (not recorded which). The receptors here all came from an older woman who had recovered from COVID-19.

This chain uses TRBV30 with TRBJ2-3; TRBD2 matches at 8 bases. Unmatched junction bases numbered 6, after V lost 2 bases and J lost 2 bases. Germline V lookup: CDR1 GTSNPN, CDR2 SVGIG (reference sequence). The CDR3 covers 15 residues. The CDR3 region is CAWSPGGGYTDTQYF. The CDR3 DNA reads TGTGCCTGGAGTCCCGGCGGGGGGTACACAGATACGCAGTATTTT.

J is TRBJ1-1 and V is TRBV19; D remains unclear. Germline V gene lookup returns CDR1 LNHDA and CDR2 SQIVND (reference sequence). Trimming cost V 5 bases and J 1 base, with 5 bases left between them. The CDR3 consists of 12 residues. CDR3 amino acids: CASSWQNTEAFF. The CDR3 coding sequence is TGTGCCAGTAGTTGGCAGAACACTGAAGCTTTCTTT.

The CDR3 nucleotides are TGTGCCGCGGCAGGGGGTGGGGTTGAGTTCATTGGAGGGGAAAACATTCAGTACTTC. Translating gives CAAAGGGVEFIGGENIQYF. The rearrangement joins TRBV28 to TRBJ2-4; possible D gene TRBD1, 7 bases. CDR3 length equals 19 residues. Germline lookup yields CDR1 MDHEN and CDR2 SYDVKM. With 11 bases removed from V and 5 bases from J, the gap between germline ends came to 34 bases.

This clone was found once. The chain uses TRBV7-8 and TRBJ2-7, with 9 bases fitting TRBD2. This CDR3 contains 16 residues. Trimming removed 5 bases from V and 0 bases from J; junction bases left unmatched: 8. Germline V gene lookup returns CDR1 SGHVS and CDR2 FQNEAQ. CDR3 sequence (DNA): TGTGCCAGCAGCGCATCGCTAGCGGGGTTCTCCTACGAGCAGTACTTC. Residues: CASSASLAGFSYEQYF.

This clone was detected only once. The chain has TRBV5-1 and TRBJ2-2; TRBD2 aligns across 7 bases. The CDR3 has 15 amino acids. Germline CDR1 and CDR2: SGHRS and YFSETQ. The ends lost 3 bases at V and 1 base at J; junction bases unmatched: 3. The CDR3 DNA reads TGCGCCAGCAGCTATTCTAGCGGGAACACCGGGGAGCTGTTTTTT. Translation: CASSYSSGNTGELFF.

This chain uses TRBV6-5 with TRBJ2-7, with D maybe TRBD1 (6 bases). This CDR3 has 14 amino acids. V lost 0 bases to trimming and J lost 2 bases, with 8 bases between them. The germline CDR1 and CDR2 sequences are MNHEY and SVGAGI. The CDR3 DNA follows: TGTGCCAGCAGTTACTCCAGGGGAACCTACGAGCAGTACTTC. Its translation is CASSYSRGTYEQYF.

J is TRBJ1-5 and V is TRBV6-1; TRBD1 matches at 10 bases. This CDR3 is built from 17 residues. V lost 4 bases, J lost 2 bases, and 8 bases stayed unmatched. Germline V gene data show CDR1 as MNHNS and CDR2 as SASEGT. CDR3 protein: CASSGDRGRIGNQPQHF. CDR3 DNA sequence: TGTGCCAGCAGTGGGGACAGGGGTAGGATTGGCAATCAGCCCCAGCATTTT.

CDR3 sequence (DNA): TGCGCCAGCAGCCCCGGCAGGTTAGAAGAAAAACTGTTTTTT. Protein: CASSPGRLEEKLFF. The chain links TRBV10-1 to TRBJ1-4; no definite D call. Trimming took 6 bases from V and 8 from J, leaving 16 bases between them. The CDR3 is 14 amino acids. Germline values: CDR1 WNHNN, CDR2 SYGVQD (reference sequence).

The gene calls are TRBV29-1 and TRBJ1-5, with 8 bases matching TRBD1. Germline V gene data show CDR1 as SQVTM and CDR2 as ANQGSEA. This CDR3 spans 13 amino acids. J lost 5 bases, V lost 4 bases, and 4 bases had no gene match. The CDR3 sequence is CSVGQGWDQPQHF. The CDR3 coding sequence is TGCAGCGTTGGACAGGGGTGGGATCAGCCCCAGCATTTT. Full variable domain (remainder filled in from reference TRBV29-1 and TRBJ1-5): SAVISQKPSRDICQRGTSLTIQCQVDSQVTMMFWYRQQPGQSLTLIATANQGSEATYESGFVIDKFPISRPNLTFSTLTVSNMSPEDSSIYLCSVGQGWDQPQHFGDGTRLSIL.

The chain is built from TRBV30 and TRBJ1-2; D is undetermined. Trimming took 2 bases from V and 4 from J, leaving 14 bases between them. There are 14 residues in the CDR3. Per germline, CDR1 GTSNPN and CDR2 SVGIG (reference sequence). CDR3 amino acids: CAWSFVGEVYGYTF. The CDR3 nucleotides read TGTGCCTGGAGTTTCGTCGGGGAGGTCTATGGCTACACCTTC.

The chain joins TRBV19 to TRBJ1-2, with a tentative D call TRBD1 (6 bases). The CDR3 totals 14 residues. Germline V gives CDR1 LNHDA, CDR2 SQIVND (reference sequence). V lost 4 bases and J 1 base, leaving 10 bases between the germline ends. DNA of the CDR3: TGTGCCAGTAGTACCGTGACAGGTAACTATGGCTACACCTTC. This translates into CASSTVTGNYGYTF.

This chain connects TRBV5-4 to TRBJ2-1; 9 positions match TRBD1. Germline V CDR1 and CDR2: SGHNT, YYREEE (reference sequence). This CDR3 comprises 16 residues. Trimming at V came to 2 bases and at J to 2 bases, leaving 5 bases not matched to a gene. The CDR3 is CASSFGTGYPYNEQFF. CDR3 nucleotide sequence: TGTGCCAGCAGCTTTGGGACAGGGTACCCCTACAATGAGCAGTTCTTC.

The rearrangement joins TRBV28 to TRBJ2-7, with TRBD2 matching 13 bases. V gave up 6 bases and J gave up 2 bases; unmatched junction bases: 10. There are 17 residues in the CDR3. Germline V gene data show CDR1 as MDHEN and CDR2 as SYDVKM. The CDR3: CASRGLAGTRGAYEQYF. For the CDR3, the DNA is TGTGCCAGCAGGGGACTAGCGGGGACGAGGGGGGCCTACGAGCAGTACTTC.

The chain combines TRBV21-1 with TRBJ1-5. TRBV21-1 is termed a pseudogene. The CDR3 totals 16 residues. This CDR3 reads CASSKLGGRTNQPQHF. The CDR3 region has the DNA TGTGCCAGCAGCAAACTTGGGGGGAGGACCAATCAGCCCCAGCATTTT.

The gene calls are TRBV6-5 and TRBJ1-2, with TRBD1 matching over 7 bases. Germline values: CDR1 MNHEY, CDR2 SVGAGI. After removal of 6 bases from V and 1 base from J, the junction contained 5 bases not matched to a gene. The CDR3 totals 14 residues. The CDR3 loop is CASRKDRVNYGYTF. CDR3 in DNA: TGTGCCAGCAGAAAAGACAGGGTTAACTATGGCTACACCTTC.

The chain uses TRBV28 and TRBJ2-1; 8 nucleotides match TRBD2. Per the germline V gene, CDR1 is MDHEN and CDR2 is SYDVKM. The CDR3 contains 15 residues. Trimming cost V 3 bases and J 7 bases; bases outside gene matches: 8. In DNA, the CDR3 is TGTGCCAGCAGTTTTGTTCCGGGACTAGATAATGAGCAGTTCTTC. Amino acids: CASSFVPGLDNEQFF.

This chain joins TRBV28 and TRBJ2-4; possibly TRBD1 for D (6 bases). Germline V CDR1 and CDR2: MDHEN, SYDVKM. The V end lost 5 bases, the J end lost 3 bases, and 20 bases lay between the germline ends. The CDR3 runs to 17 residues. CDR3 sequence reads: CASSPQGSARGKNIQYF. CDR3 nucleotide sequence: TGTGCCAGCAGTCCCCAGGGATCAGCCAGGGGCAAAAACATTCAGTACTTC.

The CDR3 sequence is CASSPGSSRTEAFF. CDR3 coding DNA: TGTGCCAGCAGTCCAGGGTCAAGTAGGACTGAAGCTTTCTTT. The J gene is TRBJ1-1, the V gene TRBV28, with D possibly being TRBD1 (5 bases). Germline V CDR1 and CDR2: MDHEN, SYDVKM. The CDR3 runs to 14 residues. V lost 5 bases to trimming and J lost 5 bases, with 15 bases between them.

This clone was seen a handful of times. V usage is TRBV5-1 and J usage is TRBJ1-5; D gene unclear. This CDR3 contains 13 residues. The ends were cut back, 3 bases at V and 5 bases at J, with 9 bases in the middle. Germline CDR1 and CDR2: SGHRS and YFSETQ. The CDR3 nucleotides are TGCGCCAGCAGCTGGGGAGCGGATCAGCCCCAGCATTTT. It is translated as CASSWGADQPQHF.

The CDR3: CASSSQGANGYTF. CDR3 coding DNA: TGCGCCAGCAGCTCACAGGGGGCCAATGGCTACACCTTC. The chain couples TRBV5-1 to TRBJ1-2; TRBD1 matches 9 bases. Per germline, CDR1 SGHRS and CDR2 YFSETQ. The CDR3 consists of 13 residues. Trimming cost V 3 bases and J 6 bases; bases outside gene matches: 3.

The chain is built from TRBV12-2 and TRBJ1-2; the table's D call TRBD1 went unverified against the DNA. TRBV12-2 is a recognized pseudogene. This CDR3 is built from 15 residues. In DNA, the CDR3 is TGTGCAAGTCGCTACCGGGACAGGGGTTCGACTGGCTACACCTTC. This sequence encodes CASRYRDRGSTGYTF.

V and J are TRBV27 and TRBJ1-6; D is uncertain. CDR1 and CDR2 from the germline V gene are MNHEY and SMNVEV (reference sequence). The CDR3 consists of 12 residues. The V gene lost 10 bases and the J gene lost 2 bases, with 6 bases spanning the gap. The CDR3 DNA sequence: TGTGCCAACAACCCCTATAATTCACCCCTCCACTTT. Its protein product is CANNPYNSPLHF.

V gene TRBV9 combines with J gene TRBJ2-2, with D perhaps matching TRBD1 (6 bases). The CDR3 is 16 residues long. The ends were cut back, 2 bases at V and 0 bases at J, with 11 bases in the middle. The germline gives CDR1 SGDLS, CDR2 YYNGEE. In DNA form, the CDR3 reads TGTGCCAGCAGCGTCGACAGGCTCGCGAACACCGGGGAGCTGTTTTTT. Protein sequence: CASSVDRLANTGELFF.

The rearrangement joins TRBV28 to TRBJ1-2, with D perhaps TRBD1 (5 bases). The CDR3 runs 15 residues. Between the trimmed V and J ends, which lost 5 bases and 2 bases, there was a span of 15 bases. The germline CDR1 and CDR2 sequences are MDHEN and SYDVKM. The CDR3 sequence is CASSPSGLYNYGYTF. CDR3 DNA sequence: TGTGCCAGCAGTCCGTCGGGACTCTACAACTATGGCTACACCTTC.

The V gene is TRBV3-1 (or the pseudogene TRBV3-2), the J gene TRBJ2-3; 12 bases fit TRBD2. The germline gives CDR1 LGHDT, CDR2 YNNKEL (reference sequence). The CDR3 is made up of 15 amino acids. Trimming took 4 bases from V and 4 from J; bases not matched to a gene: 3. The CDR3, as DNA: TGTGCCAGCAGCCCCCTAGCGGGGGGGCCAGATACGCAGTATTTT. Encoded protein: CASSPLAGGPDTQYF.